The 28 T cell receptor beta chains reported below all come from one sample, sequenced in a study of CD8 T cells in Susac syndrome (dated by TCRdb to the late 2010s). Library generation was performed with the immunoSEQ multiplex PCR assay. RNA was extracted with the RNeasy kit and roughly 0.45 to 1 ug was reverse transcribed using random hexamers. The raw public reads went through TCRdb reprocessing: fastp at Q25, MiXCR clone calling, in-frame beta chains kept. Identical CDR3 proteins give one entry, which carries the most common genes and DNA. This sample lists approximately 210,000 distinct CDR3 sequences; around 93% were detected once. The biggest ten clones account for approximately 0.15% of the sample. Sequencing was carried out using CD4+ T cells from PBMCs. The receptors were gathered from a human donor with Susac syndrome.

The chain recombines TRBV3-1 with TRBJ2-7; 10 bases are shared with TRBD2. The CDR3 spans 16 residues. Germline CDR1 is LGHDT and CDR2 is YNNKEL (reference sequence). With V trimmed by 0 bases and J by 4 bases, 6 bases remained unmatched. The CDR3: CASSQDVASGGYEQYF. CDR3 DNA: TGTGCCAGCAGCCAAGACGTAGCTAGCGGGGGATACGAGCAGTACTTC.

The chain recombines TRBV9 with TRBJ2-7; TRBD2 matches at 10 bases. Looked up from germline, CDR1 is SGDLS and CDR2 is YYNGEE. This CDR3 has 15 residues. The junction had 5 bases not matched to a gene; V was cut back by 3 bases and J by 2 bases. The CDR3 spells CASSGPGTSAYEQYF. DNA for the CDR3: TGTGCCAGCAGCGGACCCGGGACTAGCGCCTACGAGCAGTACTTC.

J is TRBJ2-3 and V is TRBV30; 8 positions match TRBD2. The J segment lost 6 bases and the V segment lost 2 bases, leaving 7 bases of the junction unmatched. Germline V CDR1 and CDR2: GTSNPN, SVGIG (reference sequence). The CDR3 totals 14 residues. The CDR3 spells CAWSNGGDGDTQYF. In nucleotides, the CDR3 is TGTGCCTGGAGTAACGGGGGGGACGGGGATACGCAGTATTTT.

J is TRBJ1-4 and V is TRBV4-2; D gene uncertain. The V and J ends lost 0 bases and 7 bases respectively, with 12 bases between them. In germline, CDR1 is LGHNA, CDR2 YNFKEQ. The CDR3 is 15 amino acids. This chain's CDR3 is CASSQDPSRLEKLFF. For the CDR3, the DNA is TGTGCCAGCAGCCAAGATCCCAGTCGCCTTGAAAAACTGTTTTTT.

The chain carries TRBV7-2 and TRBJ1-6; D possibly corresponds to TRBD1 (6 bases). The V and J ends lost 6 bases and 9 bases respectively, with 18 bases between them. The length of the CDR3 is 15 residues. Germline values: CDR1 SGHTA, CDR2 FQGNSA. CDR3 in amino acids: CASSSKSGGASPLHF. The CDR3 DNA sequence: TGTGCCAGCAGTTCGAAGTCGGGGGGCGCTTCACCCCTCCACTTT.

The chain uses TRBV18 and TRBJ1-5; D remains ambiguous. Trimming shortened V by 2 bases and J by 7 bases, and 9 bases separated the two germline ends. The germline V gene encodes CDR1 KGHSH and CDR2 LQKENI. The CDR3 runs 13 residues. In nucleotides, the CDR3 is TGTGCCAGCTCACCAACGACGAACCAGCCCCAGCATTTT. It specifies CASSPTTNQPQHF.

This chain connects TRBV6-2 or TRBV6-3 to TRBJ1-2; D gene ambiguous. V was pared by 2 bases and J by 6 bases, with 16 bases between. CDR3 length: 15 residues. In germline, CDR1 is MNHEY, CDR2 SVGEGT. CDR3 residues: CASSYEPGNLDGYTF. For the CDR3, the DNA is TGTGCCAGCAGTTACGAGCCCGGGAATCTGGATGGCTACACCTTC.

In this sample, this clonotype turned up once. The V gene is TRBV5-1, the J gene TRBJ2-3; 8 bases map to TRBD1. The V segment lost 10 bases and the J segment 5 bases; nucleotides outside the gene matches: 6. CDR3 size: 12 residues. The germline gives CDR1 SGHRS, CDR2 YFSETQ. In DNA form, the CDR3 reads TGCGCCTCGGGACAGGATGAAGATACGCAGTATTTT. Translation: CASGQDEDTQYF.

This chain uses TRBV20-1 with TRBJ2-4, with TRBD1 identical over 10 bases. From germline, CDR1 is DFQATT and CDR2 SNEGSKA (reference sequence). CDR3 length: 14 amino acids. Trimming removed 1 base from V and 5 bases from J; junction bases left unmatched: 2. CDR3 coding DNA: TGCAGTGCTAGAGTCGGGACAGGGGAAAACATTCAGTACTTC. Protein sequence: CSARVGTGENIQYF.

The rearrangement links TRBV6-1 to TRBJ1-2; possible D gene TRBD1, 5 bases. The V end lost 10 bases, the J end lost 4 bases, and 16 bases lay between the germline ends. CDR3 length: 13 amino acids. The germline CDR1 and CDR2 sequences are MNHNS and SASEGT. The CDR3: CAIQEAPFYGYTF. As DNA, the CDR3 is TGTGCCATACAGGAGGCCCCATTCTATGGCTACACCTTC.

This chain uses TRBV7-9 with TRBJ1-1; tentative D call: TRBD1 (6 bases). The CDR3 has 15 residues. Germline V lookup: CDR1 SEHNR, CDR2 FQNEAQ (reference sequence). V gave up 1 base and J gave up 5 bases, with 14 bases separating them. CDR3 sequence reads: CASSLGAQGSTEAFF. DNA for the CDR3: TGTGCCAGCAGCTTAGGGGCACAGGGTAGTACTGAAGCTTTCTTT.

This clonotype is a singleton in its sample. In DNA form, the CDR3 reads TGTGCCTGGGAGACAGGGAAATCGCTAGGGCATCAGCCCCAGCATTTT. It translates to CAWETGKSLGHQPQHF. This chain joins TRBV30 and TRBJ1-5; the match to TRBD1 covers 7 bases. CDR1 GTSNPN and CDR2 SVGIG come from the germline V gene (reference sequence). The CDR3 runs to 16 residues. The V and J ends lost 5 bases and 5 bases, in that order; junction bases with no gene match: 15.

This clonotype was picked up a small number of times. This chain links TRBV9 with TRBJ1-6; D unclear. The V end was cut by 4 bases, the J end by 10 bases, with 15 bases between. The germline V gene has CDR1 SGDLS and CDR2 YYNGEE. This CDR3 contains 14 residues. Here the CDR3 DNA reads TGTGCCAGCAGCTTGGAGGGTACTGGCTCACCCCTCCACTTT. Protein product: CASSLEGTGSPLHF.

The CDR3 here is CSVEEGSSIMVHGYTF. Here the CDR3 DNA reads TGCAGCGTTGAAGAGGGAAGTTCTATCATGGTCCATGGCTACACCTTC. The rearrangement joins TRBV29-1 to TRBJ1-2; D unresolved. V dropped 0 bases and J dropped 6 bases, with 20 bases sitting between them. The CDR3 contains 16 residues. CDR1 and CDR2 from the germline V gene are SQVTM and ANQGSEA.

This sequence joins TRBV5-6 and TRBJ1-2, with TRBD1 matching over 9 bases. This CDR3 is 15 amino acids long. Trimming cost V 4 bases and J 4 bases; bases outside gene matches: 8. Looked up from germline, CDR1 is SGHDT and CDR2 is YYEEEE. CDR3 DNA: TGTGCCAGCAGCACCTTAGAGGGACAGGGCTATGGCTACACCTTC. Encoded protein: CASSTLEGQGYGYTF.

The chain is built from TRBV4-1 and TRBJ2-1; D may be TRBD1 (7 bases). The germline gives CDR1 MGHRA, CDR2 YSYEKL. The CDR3 consists of 18 residues. Trimming removed 0 bases at V and 5 bases at J, with 20 bases between. CDR3 bases: TGCGCCAGCAGCCAAGATGGAGGGGGCCTGATGGTGAACAATGAGCAGTTCTTC. The encoded protein is CASSQDGGGLMVNNEQFF.

The genes are TRBV19 and TRBJ2-2; 7 bases fit TRBD1. In germline, CDR1 is LNHDA, CDR2 SQIVND (reference sequence). V dropped 5 bases and J dropped 3; count of bases not matched to a gene: 3. The CDR3 is 14 amino acids. The CDR3: CASSRDRDTGELFF. The DNA for the CDR3 is TGTGCCAGTAGTCGCGACAGGGACACCGGGGAGCTGTTTTTT.

This chain joins TRBV7-6 and TRBJ2-5, with D perhaps TRBD1 (6 bases). The CDR3 has 20 amino acids. The V end was cut by 0 bases, the J end by 2 bases, with 25 bases between. The germline gives CDR1 SGHVS, CDR2 FNYEAQ. CDR3 nucleotide sequence: TGTGCCAGCAGCTTAGCGAAGGTGATAGCGTGGACAGACGCGCAAGAGACCCAGTACTTC. Its translation is CASSLAKVIAWTDAQETQYF. The full variable domain, its missing parts supplied by reference TRBV7-6 and TRBJ2-5, is GAGVSQSPRYKVTKRGQDVALRCDPISGHVSLYWYRQALGQGPEFLTYFNYEAQQDKSGLPNDRFSAERPEGSISTLTIQRTEQRDSAMYRCASSLAKVIAWTDAQETQYFGPGTRLLVL.

The CDR3 DNA is TGTGCCTGGAGTGTCGGGGCAGTATCCAACTATGGCTACACCTTC. Translation gives CAWSVGAVSNYGYTF. This chain uses TRBV30 with TRBJ1-2, with D possibly matching TRBD1 (5 bases). The germline CDR1 and CDR2 sequences are GTSNPN and SVGIG (reference sequence). The ends were cut back, 0 bases at V and 2 bases at J, with 13 bases in the middle. The CDR3 is 15 amino acids.

The CDR3 sequence is CASSRTGTMEDEQFF. DNA of the CDR3: TGTGCCAGCAGCCGGACAGGCACGATGGAGGATGAGCAGTTCTTC. This chain links TRBV11-2 with TRBJ2-1; 7 bases agree with TRBD1. The CDR3 spans 15 residues. The V segment lost 5 bases and the J segment 8 bases; nucleotides outside the gene matches: 12. The germline CDR1 and CDR2 sequences are SGHAT and FQNNGV.

The genes are TRBV5-1 and TRBJ1-1; D gene uncertain. There are 14 residues in the CDR3. CDR1 is SGHRS, CDR2 YFSETQ, per germline. Deletions cut 2 bases from V and 8 bases from J, with 16 bases between. Here the CDR3 reads CASSFGPAMPEAFF. Written as DNA, the CDR3 is TGCGCCAGCAGCTTCGGCCCCGCAATGCCCGAAGCTTTCTTT.

The chain uses TRBV5-4 and TRBJ2-1, with TRBD1 matching over 10 bases. Germline values: CDR1 SGHNT, CDR2 YYREEE (reference sequence). The CDR3 runs to 15 residues. The V segment lost 4 bases and the J segment 4 bases; nucleotides outside the gene matches: 5. The DNA of the CDR3 is TGTGCCAGCAGCGCCGACAGGGGGCCATACAATGAGCAGTTCTTC. Encoded protein: CASSADRGPYNEQFF.

The V gene is TRBV4-3, the J gene TRBJ1-6; 8 bases are a match to TRBD1. After removal of 3 bases from V and 5 bases from J, the junction contained 9 bases not matched to a gene. Germline V gene lookup returns CDR1 LGHNA and CDR2 YSLEER. The CDR3 runs 17 residues. The CDR3 sequence: CASSQVTGTGHNSPLHF. The CDR3 DNA reads as TGCGCCAGCAGCCAGGTAACCGGGACAGGCCATAATTCACCCCTCCACTTT.

This chain joins TRBV24-1 and TRBJ2-3; weak D call: TRBD1 (6 bases). Germline loops: CDR1 KGHDR, CDR2 SFDVKD. V dropped 3 bases and J dropped 0 bases, with 12 bases sitting between them. CDR3 size: 16 residues. DNA for the CDR3: TGTGCCACCAGTGATCCGGACAGTTCTAGCACAGATACGCAGTATTTT. It codes for CATSDPDSSSTDTQYF.

This chain links TRBV7-2 with TRBJ2-1; the D gene could be TRBD1 or TRBD2 (5 bases each). The CDR3 spans 14 residues. The germline CDR1 and CDR2 sequences are SGHTA and FQGNSA. The V end was cut by 5 bases, the J end by 0 bases, with 8 bases between. CDR3: CASSGTASYNEQFF. CDR3 nucleotides: TGTGCCAGCAGCGGGACGGCCTCCTACAATGAGCAGTTCTTC. Complete variable domain (other parts from reference TRBV7-2 and TRBJ2-1): GAGVSQSPSNKVTEKGKDVELRCDPISGHTALYWYRQSLGQGLEFLIYFQGNSAPDKSGLPSDRFSAERTGGSVSTLTIQRTQQEDSAVYLCASSGTASYNEQFFGPGTRLTVL.

The V call is TRBV2, the J call TRBJ2-5; 8 positions match TRBD1. Germline V gene data show CDR1 as SNHLY and CDR2 as FYNNEI. J was trimmed by 1 base and V by 6 bases; bases with no gene match: 4. This CDR3 is built from 14 residues. The DNA for the CDR3 is TGTGCCAGCAGGGGACAGGTCCTCCAAGAGACCCAGTACTTC. The encoded protein is CASRGQVLQETQYF.

The chain combines TRBV14 with TRBJ2-3; D call uncertain. CDR3 length equals 13 residues. Trimming shortened V by 6 bases and J by 5 bases, and 12 bases separated the two germline ends. Germline V gene sequence: CDR1 SGHDN, CDR2 FVKESK. The CDR3 here is CASRGPAEDTQYF. CDR3 nucleotide sequence: TGTGCCAGCAGAGGTCCCGCTGAAGATACGCAGTATTTT.

This chain joins TRBV20-1 and TRBJ1-1; D is possibly TRBD1 (6 bases). Germline lookup yields CDR1 DFQATT and CDR2 SNEGSKA (reference sequence). V was cut by 6 bases and J by 11 bases, with 16 bases left in between. The CDR3 contains 11 residues. The CDR3 region has the DNA TGCAGTGCCCAGACAGGACACGGGGCTTTCTTT. This encodes CSAQTGHGAFF.